What follows are 32 T cell receptor beta chains derived from one specimen sequenced in a study of CD4 T cells in relation to SARS-CoV-2 and coronaviruses. CD4+ T cells from unexposed donors were obtained before the COVID-19 pandemic (2011-2018). CD4+ T cells were isolated from the cells after around 9 days of culture. These TCRs are of unknown antigen specificity. Some clones are missing from TCRdb's copy, which holds only in-frame ones; the method was immunoSEQ multiplex PCR. The table lists some 20,000 clones, around 74% of them singletons. The material sequenced was CD4+ T cells from PBMCs, cultured in vitro. These receptors came from a human donor in good health.

This sequence joins TRBV4-1 and TRBJ1-2, with D possibly matching TRBD1 (5 bases). CDR1 and CDR2 (germline): MGHRA, YSYEKL. V was pared by 4 bases and J by 6 bases, with 12 bases between. The CDR3 is made up of 13 amino acids. The CDR3 DNA follows: TGCGCCAGCAGCCGGCCCGGGGGAGATGGCTACACCTTC. It codes for CASSRPGGDGYTF.

The chain employs TRBV5-5 and TRBJ2-2; 9 nucleotides align to TRBD1. The length of the CDR3 is 16 residues. In germline, CDR1 is SGHKS, CDR2 YYEKEE (reference sequence). J lost 4 bases, V lost 2 bases, and 6 bases had no gene match. DNA of the CDR3: TGTGCCAGCAGCTTATACAGGGGGCGCGGCACCGGGGAGCTGTTTTTT. This translates into CASSLYRGRGTGELFF.

This sequence joins TRBV5-1 and TRBJ2-7; a weak D match, TRBD2 (5 bases). The germline V gene has CDR1 SGHRS and CDR2 YFSETQ. The CDR3 contains 13 residues. The V end was cut by 0 bases, the J end by 6 bases, with 10 bases between. CDR3 sequence (DNA): TGCGCCAGCAGCTTGGTGCTCAGCGGCGAGCAGTACTTC. Protein sequence: CASSLVLSGEQYF.

CDR3: CSGRLAGGTDTQYF. Written as DNA, the CDR3 is TGCAGCGGTCGACTAGCGGGAGGAACAGATACGCAGTATTTT. The chain couples TRBV29-1 to TRBJ2-3; the match to TRBD2 covers 13 bases. With 7 bases clipped from V and 3 bases from J, the junction kept 4 bases outside the gene matches. The length of the CDR3 is 14 residues. Germline assignment: CDR1 SQVTM and CDR2 ANQGSEA.

The V gene is TRBV7-9, the J gene TRBJ2-5; D gene unclear. CDR1 SEHNR and CDR2 FQNEAQ come from the germline V gene (reference sequence). This CDR3 has 13 residues. The V gene lost 5 bases and the J gene lost 5 bases, with 12 bases spanning the gap. The CDR3 DNA reads TGTGCCAGCAGCACAATCACCGAGGAGACCCAGTACTTC. Encoded protein: CASSTITEETQYF.

This chain joins TRBV5-1 and TRBJ2-5, with 9 nucleotides matching TRBD1. CDR1 and CDR2 from the germline V gene are SGHRS and YFSETQ. The CDR3 spans 16 residues. J gave up 5 bases and V 4 bases, and 12 bases lay outside the gene matches. The CDR3 sequence: CASSKFPGQGTETQYF. CDR3 nucleotides: TGCGCCAGCAGCAAATTTCCGGGACAGGGAACGGAGACCCAGTACTTC.

The J gene is TRBJ2-4, the V gene TRBV2; 7 nucleotides line up with TRBD1. The V segment lost 6 bases and the J segment 0 bases; nucleotides outside the gene matches: 5. CDR1 and CDR2 (germline): SNHLY, FYNNEI. The CDR3 runs to 15 residues. The CDR3 spells CASRGQRIAKNIQYF. The CDR3 DNA reads TGTGCCAGCAGGGGACAGAGAATAGCCAAAAACATTCAGTACTTC.

The rearrangement joins TRBV7-2 to TRBJ1-2; 7 bases are a match to TRBD1. CDR1 and CDR2 from the germline V gene are SGHTA and FQGNSA. The length of the CDR3 is 12 residues. J gave up 8 bases and V 4 bases, and 4 bases lay outside the gene matches. CDR3 sequence: CASSSRTGGYTF. The CDR3 DNA is TGTGCCAGCAGCTCCAGGACAGGCGGCTACACCTTC.

V usage is TRBV5-1 and J usage is TRBJ2-1; the D is unclear. V lost 0 bases and J lost 8, with 12 bases in between. Germline values: CDR1 SGHRS, CDR2 YFSETQ. The CDR3 extends over 14 amino acids. This CDR3 is CASSLVVLSHEQFF. DNA for the CDR3: TGCGCCAGCAGCTTGGTTGTTCTTAGCCATGAGCAGTTCTTC.

This chain links TRBV15 with TRBJ1-1; D not certain. CDR3 size: 15 residues. Trimming cost V 0 bases and J 1 base, with 9 bases left between them. Germline assignment: CDR1 LNHNV and CDR2 YYDKDF (reference sequence). This CDR3 is CATSRDNTPNTEAFF. CDR3 nucleotides: TGTGCCACCAGCAGAGATAACACACCGAACACTGAAGCTTTCTTT.

The V and J genes are TRBV25-1 and TRBJ2-2; 12 bases are shared with TRBD2. The CDR3 loop spans 17 amino acids. In germline, CDR1 is MGHDK, CDR2 SYGVNS. V was clipped by 3 bases and J by 0 bases; unmatched bases: 2. In nucleotides, the CDR3 is TGTGCCAGCAGTGACCCTAGCGGGAGGGCGAACACCGGGGAGCTGTTTTTT. Protein sequence: CASSDPSGRANTGELFF.

The rearrangement links TRBV2 to TRBJ2-2; TRBD1 aligns across 8 bases. The CDR3 is 12 residues long. Germline loops: CDR1 SNHLY, CDR2 FYNNEI. V lost 10 bases, J lost 6 bases, and 4 bases stayed unmatched. The CDR3 here is CANDRGAGELFF. DNA of the CDR3: TGTGCCAACGACAGGGGCGCCGGGGAGCTGTTTTTT.

The V call is TRBV7-9, the J call TRBJ2-5, with 10 bases lining up with TRBD2. Germline values: CDR1 SEHNR, CDR2 FQNEAQ (reference sequence). V gave up 5 bases and J gave up 3 bases; unmatched junction bases: 6. The CDR3 consists of 15 residues. In DNA form, the CDR3 reads TGTGCCAGCAGCCGGCCTAGCGGGAGTAAAGAGACCCAGTACTTC. Residues: CASSRPSGSKETQYF.

This chain connects TRBV4-2 to TRBJ2-1; weak D call: TRBD2 (5 bases). This CDR3 has 14 residues. V lost 0 bases to trimming and J lost 7 bases, with 10 bases between them. The germline gives CDR1 LGHNA, CDR2 YNFKEQ. The chain's CDR3 is CASSQEGSVNEQFF. CDR3 in DNA: TGTGCCAGCAGCCAAGAGGGTAGCGTAAATGAGCAGTTCTTC.

The CDR3 DNA is TGTGCCAGCAGCTTAGGGGGAAGATATTCTAATGAAAAACTGTTTTTT. This codes for CASSLGGRYSNEKLFF. The chain employs TRBV11-2 and TRBJ1-4, with D unclear. V was cut by 1 base and J by 3 bases, with 12 bases left in between. The CDR3 consists of 16 residues. The germline V gene has CDR1 SGHAT and CDR2 FQNNGV.

The chain employs TRBV3-1 (or the pseudogene TRBV3-2) and TRBJ2-4; perhaps TRBD1 as D (5 bases). The ends were cut back, 0 bases at V and 2 bases at J, with 11 bases in the middle. Germline CDR1 and CDR2: LGHDT and YNNKEL (reference sequence). This CDR3 comprises 16 residues. CDR3 DNA sequence: TGTGCCAGCAGCCAAGATTTGCAGGGTTCCAAAAACATTCAGTACTTC. Translating it yields CASSQDLQGSKNIQYF.

This chain connects TRBV28 to TRBJ1-1; unclear D gene. CDR3 length: 12 amino acids. V shed 2 bases and J shed 6 bases, with 7 bases lying between them. CDR1 is MDHEN, CDR2 SYDVKM, per germline. The CDR3 bases are TGTGCCAGCAGTTTAGGGAGCTCTGAAGCTTTCTTT. This codes for CASSLGSSEAFF. The full variable domain, with the rest looked up from reference TRBV28 and TRBJ1-1, is DVKVTQSSRYLVKRTGEKVFLECVQDMDHENMFWYRQDPGLGLRLIYFSYDVKMKEKGDIPEGYSVSREKKERFSLILESASTNQTSMYLCASSLGSSEAFFGQGTRLTVV.

The rearrangement joins TRBV5-6 to TRBJ2-1, with TRBD2 identical over 11 bases. The CDR3 is made up of 17 amino acids. Trimming took 4 bases from V and 10 from J; bases not matched to a gene: 16. Germline CDR1 and CDR2: SGHDT and YYEEEE. Here the CDR3 DNA reads TGTGCCAGCAGCCCCCTCGCCGGGACTAGCGGAGGGGTGGAGCAGTTCTTC. Translated: CASSPLAGTSGGVEQFF.

This clone has a handful of counts. The V call is TRBV7-8, the J call TRBJ1-1; no firm D call. Germline V lookup: CDR1 SGHVS, CDR2 FQNEAQ. The length of the CDR3 is 15 residues. V was shortened by 4 bases and J by 1 base, with 13 bases between the two germline ends. The CDR3 sequence: CASSSGFRGNTEAFF. The CDR3 region has the DNA TGTGCCAGCAGCTCCGGCTTCCGGGGGAACACTGAAGCTTTCTTT.

This clone was detected only a few times. The chain uses TRBV30 and TRBJ1-1, with 10 nucleotides matching TRBD1. The V and J ends lost 3 bases and 0 bases, in that order; junction bases with no gene match: 4. CDR1 and CDR2 (germline): GTSNPN, SVGIG (reference sequence). CDR3 length: 15 amino acids. The CDR3 DNA follows: TGTGCCTGGAGACGACAGGGGGCTATGAACACTGAAGCTTTCTTT. Amino acids: CAWRRQGAMNTEAFF. Full variable domain (missing parts from reference TRBV30 and TRBJ1-1): SQTIHQWPATLVQPVGSPLSLECTVEGTSNPNLYWYRQAAGRGLQLLFYSVGIGQISSEVPQNLSASRPQDRQFILSSKKLLLSDSGFYLCAWRRQGAMNTEAFFGQGTRLTVV.

The CDR3 sequence: CASSIFQEDWTF. In nucleotides, the CDR3 is TGTGCCAGTAGTATTTTCCAGGAGGATTGGACCTTC. The chain uses TRBV19 and TRBJ1-2, with no clear D. Trimming shortened V by 3 bases and J by 14 bases, and 16 bases separated the two germline ends. Germline CDR1 LNHDA, CDR2 SQIVND (reference sequence). This CDR3 region has 12 residues. Using reference TRBV19 and TRBJ1-2 for the parts outside the CDR3, the full variable domain is DGGITQSPKYLFRKEGQNVTLSCEQNLNHDAMYWYRQDPGQGLRLIYYSQIVNDFQKGDIAEGYSVSREKKESFPLTVTSAQKNPTAFYLCASSIFQEDWTFGSGTRLTVV.

This chain connects TRBV6-5 to TRBJ2-7; 7 bases line up with TRBD1. From germline, CDR1 is MNHEY and CDR2 SVGAGI. The CDR3 loop spans 13 amino acids. Trimming removed 5 bases from V and 3 bases from J; junction bases left unmatched: 4. The CDR3 loop reads CASSTRDSYEQYF. Here the CDR3 DNA reads TGTGCCAGCAGTACACGGGACAGCTACGAGCAGTACTTC.

The rearrangement links TRBV12-5 to TRBJ1-5; the D gene is possibly TRBD1 (5 bases). CDR3 length equals 16 residues. Germline CDR1 is LGHNT and CDR2 is FRNRAP. V was pared by 6 bases and J by 3 bases, with 18 bases between. The DNA for the CDR3 is TGTGCTAGTGGCCCTCTGGGGGGTAGGTACAATCAGCCCCAGCATTTT. Its protein product is CASGPLGGRYNQPQHF.

This chain uses TRBV18 with TRBJ2-2; TRBD1 or TRBD2 may be the D gene (5 bases each). Germline CDR1 is KGHSH and CDR2 is LQKENI. The CDR3 loop spans 13 amino acids. V lost 2 bases, J lost 6 bases, and 7 bases lay in between. CDR3 coding DNA: TGTGCCAGCTCACCAGGGGACCCCGGGGAGCTGTTTTTT. Translation gives CASSPGDPGELFF.

The chain carries TRBV27 and TRBJ2-7; unclear D gene. From germline, CDR1 is MNHEY and CDR2 SMNVEV (reference sequence). V lost 2 bases to trimming and J lost 1 base, with 12 bases between them. The CDR3 sequence is 15 residues long. The CDR3 nucleotides are TGTGCCAGCAGTTTAGGACGAAGCCCGTCCTACGAGCAGTACTTC. Protein product: CASSLGRSPSYEQYF.

V gene TRBV5-1 combines with J gene TRBJ2-3; D is unresolved. This CDR3 region has 13 residues. Germline-derived CDR1 and CDR2 are SGHRS and YFSETQ. Trimming removed 5 bases from V and 2 bases from J, with 9 bases in between. CDR3 in DNA: TGCGCCAGCAGTCCCCAGGTCACAGATACGCAGTATTTT. It yields the protein CASSPQVTDTQYF.

A few counts support this clone. The rearrangement uses TRBV9 and TRBJ2-2; no clear D. The CDR3 has 13 residues. Trimming cost V 0 bases and J 6 bases, with 6 bases left between them. The V gene's germline CDR1 is SGDLS and CDR2 YYNGEE. The CDR3 protein is CASSVGGSGELFF. The CDR3 bases are TGTGCCAGCAGCGTAGGGGGTTCCGGGGAGCTGTTTTTT.

The chain uses TRBV6-5 and TRBJ1-1; TRBD1 is a possible D gene (6 bases). Germline lookup yields CDR1 MNHEY and CDR2 SVGAGI. This CDR3 spans 14 amino acids. The V gene lost 7 bases and the J gene lost 2 bases, with 14 bases spanning the gap. CDR3: CASTKPGGNTEAFF. In DNA, the CDR3 is TGTGCCAGCACGAAACCGGGGGGCAACACTGAAGCTTTCTTT.

The chain carries TRBV7-3 and TRBJ2-7; tentatively, D is TRBD1 (5 bases). The germline V and J ends were trimmed by 2 bases and 2 bases, with 7 bases remaining between them. Germline CDR1 and CDR2: SGHTA and FQGTGA. This CDR3 spans 13 amino acids. CDR3 region: CASSLDRAYEQYF. Written as DNA, the CDR3 is TGTGCCAGCAGCTTAGACAGAGCCTACGAGCAGTACTTC. Full variable domain (outside the CDR3, taken from reference TRBV7-3 and TRBJ2-7): GAGVSQTPSNKVTEKGKYVELRCDPISGHTALYWYRQSLGQGPEFLIYFQGTGAADDSGLPNDRFFAVRPEGSVSTLKIQRTERGDSAVYLCASSLDRAYEQYFGPGTRLTVT.

The CDR3 DNA reads TGTGCCAGCAGCCACGAGAACAAATTCGGAGAGACCCAGTACTTC. It specifies CASSHENKFGETQYF. The chain recombines TRBV13 with TRBJ2-5; D unresolved. The germline V gene has CDR1 PRHDT and CDR2 FYEKMQ (reference sequence). This CDR3 has 15 residues. Deletions cut 5 bases from V and 4 bases from J, with 17 bases between.

The J gene is TRBJ1-2, the V gene TRBV5-8, with unresolved D. The CDR3 is 12 amino acids. V was clipped by 1 base and J by 4 bases, with 5 bases between them. In germline, CDR1 is SGHTS, CDR2 YDEGEE. The CDR3 sequence: CASSLRRYGYTF. CDR3 in DNA: TGTGCCAGCAGCTTGCGGCGCTATGGCTACACCTTC.

This clone came up a few times. CDR3 amino acids: CASSLDYEQYF. The CDR3 DNA reads TGTGCCAGCAGCCTGGATTACGAGCAGTACTTC. The chain combines TRBV3-1 (or the pseudogene TRBV3-2) with TRBJ2-7, with no clear D. The V and J ends lost 4 bases and 4 bases respectively, with 5 bases between them. The CDR3 extends over 11 amino acids. Germline V gives CDR1 LGHDT, CDR2 YNNKEL (reference sequence).